The sequence of this T cell receptor beta chain was determined in a study of blood T cells in healthy people across ages. At least 5 micrograms of total RNA were extracted per sample. Combining a sample-barcoded 5' primer with a J-beta primer mix, a second PCR ran for about 7 to 12 cycles. TCRdb redid the calling of the 5' RACE reads with MiXCR, one entry per CDR3 protein. The data contain 1,300,000 or so distinct CDR3 sequences, around 55% of them singletons. The CDR3 is 14 residues long. Germline loops: CDR1 DFQATT, CDR2 SNEGSKA (reference sequence). J lost 5 bases, V lost 3 bases, and 7 bases had no gene match. This clonotype was seen only a few times.

This chain links TRBV20-1 with TRBJ2-5, with 9 positions matching TRBD1. Sequencing was done on a sample of blood. The sequence was collected from a man aged 18 to 35 in good health. The DNA of the CDR3 is TGCAGTGCTAGCACAGGGGGCGTTTTCGAGACCCAGTACTTC. It is translated as CSASTGGVFETQYF.